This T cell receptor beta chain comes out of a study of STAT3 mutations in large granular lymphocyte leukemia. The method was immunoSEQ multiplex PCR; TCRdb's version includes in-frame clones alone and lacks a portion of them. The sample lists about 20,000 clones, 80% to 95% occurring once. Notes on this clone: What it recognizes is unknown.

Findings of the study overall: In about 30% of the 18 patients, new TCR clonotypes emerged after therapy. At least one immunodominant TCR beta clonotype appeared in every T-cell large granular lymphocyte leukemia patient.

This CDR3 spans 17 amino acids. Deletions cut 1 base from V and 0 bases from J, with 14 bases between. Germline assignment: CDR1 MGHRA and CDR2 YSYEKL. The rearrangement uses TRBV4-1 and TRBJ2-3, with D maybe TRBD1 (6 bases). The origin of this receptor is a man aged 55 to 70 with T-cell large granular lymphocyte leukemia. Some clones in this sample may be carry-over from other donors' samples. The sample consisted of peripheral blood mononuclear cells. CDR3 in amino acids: CASSQADSGDSTDTQYF. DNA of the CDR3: TGCGCCAGCAGCCAAGCAGACTCAGGGGATAGCACAGATACGCAGTATTTT.